Listed below are T cell receptor beta chains from one sample, sequenced in a study of blood T cell repertoires in COVID-19. Produced via immunoSEQ multiplex PCR; TCRdb's table is partial and in-frame only. The data show just over 650,000 clones, approximately 90% seen once. The material sequenced was peripheral blood. The source is a woman aged 18-30 years with acute or convalescent COVID-19. CDR3s include the opening cysteine and the closing phenylalanine or tryptophan. D genes are given only for firm matches. Some rows mark clone size as missing; the rest say once, few, many or name a class of expanded clone.

v_call: TRBV19
d_call: TRBD2
clone_size: -
j_call: TRBJ2-1
cdr3_aa: CASSIAGLAADNEQFF
cdr3_nt: TGTGCCAGTAGTATAGCCGGACTAGCGGCCGACAATGAGCAGTTCTTC

v_call: TRBV6-5
d_call: TRBD1
clone_size: -
j_call: TRBJ2-7
cdr3_aa: CASRGTASYEQYF
cdr3_nt: TGTGCCAGCAGAGGGACAGCCTCCTACGAGCAGTACTTC

v_call: TRBV6-5
d_call: -
clone_size: -
j_call: TRBJ1-2
cdr3_aa: CASSYSVAYNNGYTF
cdr3_nt: TGTGCCAGCAGTTACTCGGTTGCTTACAACAATGGCTACACCTTC

v_call: TRBV5-4
d_call: -
clone_size: -
j_call: TRBJ1-6
cdr3_aa: CASSLRTIDINNSPLHF
cdr3_nt: TGTGCCAGCAGCTTGCGGACAATAGATATCAATAATTCACCCCTCCACTTT

v_call: TRBV21-1
d_call: -
clone_size: -
j_call: TRBJ1-1
cdr3_aa: CASSKDFPVEGLTEAFF
cdr3_nt: TGTGCCAGCAGCAAAGACTTCCCCGTGGAGGGGCTCACTGAAGCTTTCTTT

v_call: TRBV13
d_call: -
clone_size: -
j_call: TRBJ1-5
cdr3_aa: CASSLGNTGNQPQHF
cdr3_nt: TGTGCCAGCAGCTTAGGCAACACGGGGAATCAGCCCCAGCATTTT

v_call: TRBV6-5
d_call: TRBD2
clone_size: once
j_call: TRBJ2-1
cdr3_aa: CASKLAGGRGEQFF
cdr3_nt: TGTGCCAGCAAATTAGCGGGGGGCCGAGGTGAGCAGTTCTTC

v_call: TRBV28
d_call: TRBD1
clone_size: -
j_call: TRBJ1-6
cdr3_aa: CASSFWGQGASPLHF
cdr3_nt: TGTGCCAGCAGTTTCTGGGGACAGGGTGCTTCACCCCTCCACTTT

v_call: TRBV5-1
d_call: TRBD1
clone_size: -
j_call: TRBJ1-2
cdr3_aa: CASREMPTGGSNMGGYTF
cdr3_nt: TGCGCCAGCCGGGAAATGCCGACAGGGGGAAGTAATATGGGAGGCTACACCTTC

v_call: TRBV4-1
d_call: -
clone_size: -
j_call: TRBJ1-1
cdr3_aa: CASSPQGITEAFF
cdr3_nt: TGCGCCAGCAGCCCACAGGGAATCACTGAAGCTTTCTTT

v_call: TRBV4-2
d_call: TRBD1
clone_size: -
j_call: TRBJ1-2
cdr3_aa: CASSLDRGGGYTF
cdr3_nt: TGTGCCAGCAGCCTGGACAGGGGCGGTGGCTACACCTTC

v_call: TRBV20-1
d_call: -
clone_size: -
j_call: TRBJ2-1
cdr3_aa: CSARQGNEQFF
cdr3_nt: TGCAGTGCTAGACAGGGAAATGAGCAGTTCTTC

v_call: TRBV7-2
d_call: TRBD2
clone_size: -
j_call: TRBJ2-1
cdr3_aa: CASSFAGGDEQFF
cdr3_nt: TGTGCCAGCAGCTTTGCCGGGGGGGATGAGCAGTTCTTC

v_call: TRBV7-2
d_call: -
clone_size: -
j_call: TRBJ1-4
cdr3_aa: CASSVGALDEKLFF
cdr3_nt: TGTGCCAGCAGCGTAGGGGCGCTGGATGAAAAACTGTTTTTT

v_call: TRBV6-1
d_call: -
clone_size: few
j_call: TRBJ1-6
cdr3_aa: CASSGKTSTAYNSPLHF
cdr3_nt: TGTGCCAGCAGTGGTAAAACGTCAACAGCTTATAATTCACCCCTCCACTTT

v_call: TRBV5-1
d_call: -
clone_size: -
j_call: TRBJ1-2
cdr3_aa: CASSLGDTGYTF
cdr3_nt: TGCGCCAGCAGCTTGGGGGACACTGGCTACACCTTC

v_call: TRBV6-1
d_call: -
clone_size: few
j_call: TRBJ1-5
cdr3_aa: CASSEGPAGHQPQHF
cdr3_nt: TGTGCCAGCAGTGAAGGACCGGCGGGACATCAGCCCCAGCATTTT

v_call: TRBV7-9
d_call: TRBD1
clone_size: -
j_call: TRBJ2-3
cdr3_aa: CASSSGDRVSDTQYF
cdr3_nt: TGTGCCAGCAGCTCAGGGGACAGGGTTTCAGATACGCAGTATTTT

v_call: TRBV27
d_call: -
clone_size: few
j_call: TRBJ1-2
cdr3_aa: CASSFTPGRLGNYGYTF
cdr3_nt: TGTGCCAGCAGTTTCACTCCAGGGCGATTAGGCAACTATGGCTACACCTTC

v_call: TRBV7-9
d_call: -
clone_size: -
j_call: TRBJ2-7
cdr3_aa: CASSLAGTDSYEQYF
cdr3_nt: TGTGCCAGCAGCTTAGCGGGGACTGACTCCTACGAGCAGTACTTC

v_call: TRBV27
d_call: TRBD1
clone_size: -
j_call: TRBJ1-1
cdr3_aa: CASSPGTGGRGTEAFF
cdr3_nt: TGTGCCAGCAGTCCAGGGACAGGGGGAAGGGGCACTGAAGCTTTCTTT

v_call: TRBV9
d_call: -
clone_size: once
j_call: TRBJ1-5
cdr3_aa: CASSVGQMGQPQHF
cdr3_nt: TGTGCCAGCAGCGTAGGACAGATGGGACAGCCCCAGCATTTT

v_call: TRBV27
d_call: TRBD1
clone_size: -
j_call: TRBJ1-1
cdr3_aa: CASSSGQGFTEAFF
cdr3_nt: TGTGCCAGCAGTTCTGGACAGGGTTTCACTGAAGCTTTCTTT

v_call: TRBV9
d_call: -
clone_size: -
j_call: TRBJ2-7
cdr3_aa: CASSVDGGARSF
cdr3_nt: TGTGCCAGCAGCGTAGATGGGGGGGCGCGATCTTTC

v_call: TRBV7-9
d_call: TRBD1
clone_size: -
j_call: TRBJ2-5
cdr3_aa: CASSLDRGQETQYF
cdr3_nt: TGTGCCAGCAGCTTAGACAGGGGCCAAGAGACCCAGTACTTC

v_call: TRBV29-1
d_call: TRBD1
clone_size: -
j_call: TRBJ2-3
cdr3_aa: CSVPGQLTDTQYF
cdr3_nt: TGCAGCGTACCGGGACAGCTCACAGATACGCAGTATTTT

v_call: TRBV2
d_call: -
clone_size: -
j_call: TRBJ2-4
cdr3_aa: CASSGLSRGSDIQYF
cdr3_nt: TGTGCCAGCAGCGGCCTGAGCCGGGGGAGCGACATTCAGTACTTC

v_call: TRBV6-5
d_call: -
clone_size: -
j_call: TRBJ1-1
cdr3_aa: CASRMGLMCFF
cdr3_nt: TGTGCCAGCAGAATGGGCCTGATGTGTTTCTTT

v_call: TRBV5-1
d_call: -
clone_size: once
j_call: TRBJ2-3
cdr3_aa: CASSLAGLDTQYF
cdr3_nt: TGCGCCAGCAGCTTGGCGGGATTAGATACGCAGTATTTT

v_call: TRBV19
d_call: -
clone_size: -
j_call: TRBJ1-4
cdr3_aa: CASSIRPAHRVEKLFF
cdr3_nt: TGTGCCAGTAGTATACGGCCAGCGCACCGGGTGGAAAAACTGTTTTTT

v_call: TRBV19
d_call: -
clone_size: -
j_call: TRBJ2-7
cdr3_aa: CASSMPWTAKNYEQYF
cdr3_nt: TGTGCCAGTAGTATGCCTTGGACAGCAAAGAACTACGAGCAGTACTTC

v_call: TRBV3-1/TRBV3-2
d_call: -
clone_size: -
j_call: TRBJ2-3
cdr3_aa: CASSVPSRVGTDTQYF
cdr3_nt: TGTGCCAGCAGTGTTCCCTCTCGGGTGGGCACAGATACGCAGTATTTT

v_call: TRBV29-1
d_call: TRBD1
clone_size: -
j_call: TRBJ1-3
cdr3_aa: CSVGTGGNTIYF
cdr3_nt: TGCAGCGTGGGGACAGGCGGAAACACCATATATTTT

v_call: TRBV9
d_call: TRBD1
clone_size: -
j_call: TRBJ2-7
cdr3_aa: CASSLRDRSSYEQYF
cdr3_nt: TGTGCCAGCAGCCTCCGGGACAGGTCCTCCTACGAGCAGTACTTC

v_call: TRBV6-6
d_call: -
clone_size: -
j_call: TRBJ1-4
cdr3_aa: CASSRTQGTDEKLFF
cdr3_nt: TGTGCCAGCAGCCGCACCCAGGGAACTGATGAAAAACTGTTTTTT

v_call: TRBV6-4
d_call: -
clone_size: few
j_call: TRBJ1-5
cdr3_aa: CASSEAGGSNQPQHF
cdr3_nt: TGTGCCAGCAGTGAAGCCGGGGGAAGCAATCAGCCCCAGCATTTT

v_call: TRBV2
d_call: TRBD1
clone_size: -
j_call: TRBJ1-2
cdr3_aa: CASMGTEARGYTF
cdr3_nt: TGTGCCAGCATGGGGACAGAGGCTCGGGGCTACACCTTC

v_call: TRBV18
d_call: TRBD1
clone_size: -
j_call: TRBJ1-2
cdr3_aa: CASSSGRPGTGDGYTF
cdr3_nt: TGTGCCAGCTCATCCGGACGACCCGGGACAGGGGATGGCTACACCTTC

v_call: TRBV9
d_call: TRBD2
clone_size: -
j_call: TRBJ2-1
cdr3_aa: CASSAHPSGALYNEQFF
cdr3_nt: TGTGCCAGCAGCGCCCACCCTAGCGGGGCCCTATACAATGAGCAGTTCTTC

v_call: TRBV7-3
d_call: -
clone_size: -
j_call: TRBJ2-1
cdr3_aa: CASSLGSRQRSEQFF
cdr3_nt: TGTGCCAGCAGCTTAGGTTCACGTCAGAGGAGTGAGCAGTTCTTC